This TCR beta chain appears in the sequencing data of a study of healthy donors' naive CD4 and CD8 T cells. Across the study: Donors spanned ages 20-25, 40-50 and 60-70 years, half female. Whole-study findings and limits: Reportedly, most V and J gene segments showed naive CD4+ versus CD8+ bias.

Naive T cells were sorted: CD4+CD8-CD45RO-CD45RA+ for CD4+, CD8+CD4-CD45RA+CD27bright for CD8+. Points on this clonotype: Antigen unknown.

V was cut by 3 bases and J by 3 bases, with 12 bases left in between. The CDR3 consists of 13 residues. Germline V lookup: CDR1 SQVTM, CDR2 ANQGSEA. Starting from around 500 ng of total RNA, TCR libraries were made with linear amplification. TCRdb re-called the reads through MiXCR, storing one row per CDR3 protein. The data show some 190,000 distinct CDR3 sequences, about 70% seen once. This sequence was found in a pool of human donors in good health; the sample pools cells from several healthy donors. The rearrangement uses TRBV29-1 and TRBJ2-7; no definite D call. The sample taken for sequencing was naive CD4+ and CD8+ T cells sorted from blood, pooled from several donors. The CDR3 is CSVDLAESYEQYF. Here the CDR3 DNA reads TGCAGCGTTGATTTGGCGGAGAGCTACGAGCAGTACTTC.